Following are 23 T cell receptor beta chains from one sample sequenced in a study of blood T cells in healthy people across ages (dated by TCRdb to about 2015). Libraries were built with 5' RACE. For sequencing, an Illumina HiSeq 2500 was employed. A second PCR of about 7 to 12 cycles was run with a J-beta primer mix and a sample-barcoded 5' primer. TCRdb cleaned the public reads at Q25 with fastp, built clones with MiXCR and kept in-frame beta chains. For every CDR3 protein sequence, its rows merge into one entry that carries the most common genes and DNA. Within this sample are roughly 1.5 million distinct CDR3 sequences, with less than 45% of them counted one time only. Approximately 4.1% of the sample comes from the top ten. Sequencing was carried out using blood. All receptors come from a woman between 18 and 30 years old in good health.

This clonotype was picked up a small number of times. The chain is built from TRBV13 and TRBJ2-3; TRBD1 might be the D (6 bases). Trimming removed 1 base at V and 2 bases at J, with 10 bases between. The CDR3 covers 15 residues. Germline lookup yields CDR1 PRHDT and CDR2 FYEKMQ (reference sequence). CDR3 sequence: CASSLVGGDTDTQYF. Written as DNA, the CDR3 is TGTGCCAGCAGCTTAGTTGGGGGCGACACAGATACGCAGTATTTT. Variable domain in full (rest from reference TRBV13 and TRBJ2-3): AAGVIQSPRHLIKEKRETATLKCYPIPRHDTVYWYQQGPGQDPQFLISFYEKMQSDKGSIPDRFSAQQFSDYHSELNMSSLELGDSALYFCASSLVGGDTDTQYFGPGTRLTVL.

This clonotype was counted only a few times. The chain recombines TRBV28 with TRBJ2-1; the D gene is possibly TRBD2 (6 bases). The CDR3 extends over 15 amino acids. Germline loops: CDR1 MDHEN, CDR2 SYDVKM. Between the trimmed V and J ends, which lost 7 bases and 6 bases, there was a span of 19 bases. CDR3: CASNLSGGATNEQFF. In DNA, the CDR3 is TGTGCCAGCAACCTTAGCGGTGGGGCAACCAATGAGCAGTTCTTC.

The CDR3 DNA sequence: TGCGCCAGCAGCTACGACAGGGCCGCGGAGACCCAGTACTTC. Translating gives CASSYDRAAETQYF. The chain employs TRBV5-1 and TRBJ2-5, with 7 bases lining up with TRBD1. The CDR3 length is 14 residues. Germline V gene sequence: CDR1 SGHRS, CDR2 YFSETQ. Trimming removed 3 bases from V and 5 bases from J; junction bases left unmatched: 7.

The rearrangement joins TRBV11-2 to TRBJ2-7; tentative D call: TRBD1 (6 bases). V shed 5 bases and J shed 4 bases, with 15 bases lying between them. CDR1 and CDR2 from the germline V gene are SGHAT and FQNNGV. This CDR3 has 14 amino acids. The CDR3 region is CASSLTQGKYEQYF. CDR3 coding DNA: TGTGCCAGCAGCCTAACCCAGGGGAAATACGAGCAGTACTTC.

The chain recombines TRBV27 with TRBJ1-2; D is undetermined. V was shortened by 6 bases and J by 5 bases, with 13 bases between the two germline ends. Germline assignment: CDR1 MNHEY and CDR2 SMNVEV (reference sequence). The CDR3 is 13 residues long. CDR3: CASSWTRGYGYTF. In DNA, the CDR3 is TGTGCCAGCAGCTGGACGCGAGGGTATGGCTACACCTTC.

This clonotype has just a few counts. V usage is TRBV6-5 and J usage is TRBJ1-2; D is unclear. The V gene lost 5 bases and the J gene lost 0 bases, with 7 bases spanning the gap. The length of the CDR3 is 13 residues. Per germline, CDR1 MNHEY and CDR2 SVGAGI. CDR3 sequence (DNA): TGTGCCAGCAGTGTTAGGTCTAACTATGGCTACACCTTC. Translation: CASSVRSNYGYTF.

The V gene is TRBV27, the J gene TRBJ2-3; 7 bases map to TRBD2. J lost 3 bases, V lost 2 bases, and 8 bases had no gene match. The CDR3 length is 16 residues. The germline gives CDR1 MNHEY, CDR2 SMNVEV (reference sequence). The CDR3 here is CASSLIGGSTTDTQYF. CDR3 sequence (DNA): TGTGCCAGCAGTTTAATTGGCGGGAGTACGACAGATACGCAGTATTTT.

This clonotype has a handful of counts. The chain uses TRBV7-9 and TRBJ2-7; D uncertain. This CDR3 comprises 17 residues. The V and J ends lost 4 bases and 4 bases respectively, with 23 bases between them. Germline lookup yields CDR1 SEHNR and CDR2 FQNEAQ (reference sequence). This CDR3 reads CASSSRAPPDVSYEQYF. CDR3 nucleotides: TGTGCCAGCAGCTCCAGAGCTCCCCCGGATGTTTCTTACGAGCAGTACTTC.

The V gene is TRBV29-1, the J gene TRBJ1-2; a possible D gene is TRBD1 (6 bases). Germline V CDR1 and CDR2: SQVTM, ANQGSEA. The germline V and J ends were trimmed by 1 base and 6 bases, with 12 bases remaining between them. CDR3 size: 13 residues. The CDR3: CSVEGQELNGYTF. The CDR3 DNA sequence: TGCAGCGTTGAAGGACAGGAATTGAATGGCTACACCTTC. Together with reference TRBV29-1 and TRBJ1-2, the CDR3 gives the full variable domain: SAVISQKPSRDICQRGTSLTIQCQVDSQVTMMFWYRQQPGQSLTLIATANQGSEATYESGFVIDKFPISRPNLTFSTLTVSNMSPEDSSIYLCSVEGQELNGYTFGSGTRLTVV.

Only a few counts were recorded for this clonotype. The rearrangement joins TRBV3-1 to TRBJ1-2; the D is unclear. CDR1 and CDR2 (germline): LGHDT, YNNKEL (reference sequence). The V and J ends lost 3 bases and 2 bases respectively, with 10 bases between them. The CDR3 extends over 14 amino acids. The CDR3: CASSHIPPNYGYTF. CDR3 in DNA: TGTGCCAGCAGCCACATCCCCCCCAACTATGGCTACACCTTC.

This chain links TRBV10-3 with TRBJ2-7, with D possibly being TRBD2 (6 bases). From germline, CDR1 is ENHRY and CDR2 SYGVKD. This CDR3 is 14 amino acids long. With 5 bases removed from V and 1 base from J, the gap between germline ends came to 12 bases. The CDR3: CAISRGSGSYEQYF. The CDR3, as DNA: TGTGCCATCAGTCGGGGGTCGGGGTCCTACGAGCAGTACTTC.

This chain links TRBV12-3 or TRBV12-4 with TRBJ1-1; no clear D gene. CDR3 length equals 14 residues. V gave up 2 bases and J gave up 0 bases, with 7 bases separating them. The CDR3 is CASSLRNMNTEAFF. The CDR3 nucleotides read TGTGCCAGCAGTTTAAGGAACATGAACACTGAAGCTTTCTTT.

This clonotype was seen a handful of times. CDR3 in amino acids: CASSGGQGVYEQYF. The CDR3 nucleotides are TGTGCCAGCAGTGGGGGGCAGGGAGTGTACGAGCAGTACTTC. V and J are TRBV6-5 and TRBJ2-7; tentatively, D is TRBD1 or TRBD2 (6 bases each). CDR3 length equals 14 residues. Germline loops: CDR1 MNHEY, CDR2 SVGAGI. V was trimmed by 5 bases and J by 4 bases, leaving 15 bases between them.

The chain joins TRBV9 to TRBJ2-7; 7 nucleotides align to TRBD2. Germline CDR1 and CDR2: SGDLS and YYNGEE. The CDR3 contains 16 residues. Trimming removed 3 bases from V and 0 bases from J; junction bases left unmatched: 9. The CDR3 protein is CASSASSGKSSYEQYF. CDR3 bases: TGTGCCAGCAGCGCGTCTAGCGGAAAAAGCTCCTACGAGCAGTACTTC.

This chain uses TRBV10-3 with TRBJ2-7; D is perhaps TRBD2 (6 bases). The DNA end lines up better with TRBJ2-5; the J call may be wrong. This CDR3 is built from 13 residues. The germline V gene has CDR1 ENHRY and CDR2 SYGVKD. The CDR3 reads CAISGGVGKTQYF. Written as DNA, the CDR3 is TGTGCCATCAGTGGCGGGGTTGGAAAGACCCAGTACTTC.

The rearrangement joins TRBV2 to TRBJ2-1; D is ambiguous. The CDR3 runs 15 residues. CDR1 is SNHLY, CDR2 FYNNEI, per germline. V dropped 3 bases and J dropped 3 bases, with 12 bases sitting between them. CDR3 bases: TGTGCCAGCAGTGACGGAGTCGGCCGCTACAATGAGCAGTTCTTC. Residues: CASSDGVGRYNEQFF.

The chain uses TRBV12-3 or TRBV12-4 and TRBJ1-1, with D perhaps matching TRBD1 (6 bases). V lost 4 bases and J 3 bases, leaving 15 bases between the germline ends. This CDR3 has 15 residues. The CDR3 nucleotides are TGTGCCAGCAGTTACGTACAGGGAGTGTACACTGAAGCTTTCTTT. Translation gives CASSYVQGVYTEAFF.

The gene calls are TRBV9 and TRBJ2-4, with D possibly being TRBD2 (6 bases). The DNA end is a closer match to TRBJ2-7, so the J assignment may be wrong. The CDR3 extends over 14 amino acids. Looked up from germline, CDR1 is SGDLS and CDR2 is YYNGEE. The CDR3 DNA sequence: TGTGCCAGCAGCGGAGCCGGGACTGATTACGAGCAGTACTTC. Protein product: CASSGAGTDYEQYF.

The genes are TRBV5-1 and TRBJ1-2; tentative D call: TRBD1 (6 bases). The CDR3 totals 15 residues. Germline CDR1 is SGHRS and CDR2 is YFSETQ. V lost 6 bases and J lost 2, with 17 bases in between. For the CDR3, the DNA is TGCGCCAGCAACCATGAGATCGGGACAAACTATGGCTACACCTTC. It specifies CASNHEIGTNYGYTF. The full variable domain, with the rest looked up from reference TRBV5-1 and TRBJ1-2, is KAGVTQTPRYLIKTRGQQVTLSCSPISGHRSVSWYQQTPGQGLQFLFEYFSETQRNKGNFPGRFSGRQFSNSRSEMNVSTLELGDSALYLCASNHEIGTNYGYTFGSGTRLTVV.

The J gene is TRBJ2-1, the V gene TRBV10-3; 7 nucleotides line up with TRBD1. The CDR3 extends over 14 amino acids. The V and J ends lost 3 bases and 5 bases, in that order; junction bases with no gene match: 4. Germline lookup yields CDR1 ENHRY and CDR2 SYGVKD. As DNA, the CDR3 is TGTGCCATCAGTGACTGGGACAGAGACAATGAGCAGTTCTTC. Amino acid sequence: CAISDWDRDNEQFF.

In this sample, this clonotype turned up a few times. The chain recombines TRBV29-1 with TRBJ2-5; D possibly corresponds to TRBD2 (6 bases). Per the germline V gene, CDR1 is SQVTM and CDR2 is ANQGSEA. The V end lost 2 bases, the J end lost 11 bases, and 21 bases lay between the germline ends. The CDR3 extends over 14 amino acids. CDR3 sequence reads: CSVERFEDYNEQYF. Written as DNA, the CDR3 is TGCAGCGTTGAAAGGTTCGAGGACTACAATGAGCAGTACTTC.

The gene calls are TRBV10-3 and TRBJ2-7; 8 nucleotides agree with TRBD1. The CDR3 length is 12 residues. V lost 6 bases and J lost 7; bases outside the gene matches: 5. CDR1 is ENHRY and CDR2 is SYGVKD in the germline V gene. CDR3 sequence: CAISAGGNEQYF. The DNA of the CDR3 is TGTGCCATCAGCGCAGGGGGCAATGAGCAGTACTTC.

The J gene is TRBJ2-3, the V gene TRBV11-2; D possibly corresponds to TRBD2 (6 bases). V lost 4 bases and J 4 bases, leaving 15 bases between the germline ends. CDR1 and CDR2 from the germline V gene are SGHAT and FQNNGV. The CDR3 spans 15 residues. The CDR3 region has the DNA TGTGCCAGCAGCTCGACTAGTTATAGCGCAGATACGCAGTATTTT. This codes for CASSSTSYSADTQYF.